The text below deals with one T cell receptor beta chain. The target of this receptor is not known. It has no much larger one-base neighbor in the sample; base qualities were not kept. The data are from a study of T cell responses to AZD1222 COVID-19 vaccine (dated by TCRdb to the early 2020s). In terms of the full investigation: AZD1222 recipients whose second dose came at about 4 weeks and those whose second dose came at about 12 weeks were combined into one group, since spike-specific TCR depth and breadth did not differ between the two schedules. A total of 233 trial participants underwent TCR sequencing, of whom about 200 had received two doses of AZD1222 and around 25 had received two doses of the MenACWY control vaccine. Trial participants were enrolled by age into 18-55, 56-69 and 70-plus year subgroups, with roughly 160, 29 and 62 TCR-sequenced participants respectively. What the study reported, not specific to this receptor: No day 14 peak-response samples were available, so repertoires were characterized only after the peak T cell response. Vaccine-associated CD4 TCRs spanned the whole spike protein, with dominant responses in regions 160-218 and 743-854. The 56-69-year group was small, and its depth increase did not reach significance, likely because of low power. Conclusions about previously exposed vaccinees are limited because only a handful of AZD1222 recipients were SARS-CoV-2 seropositive at baseline. Participants were mostly white British and included more females than males, and it was suggested by the authors that clonal diversity may have been underestimated. A significant rise in spike-specific TCR breadth and depth was observed after two AZD1222 doses relative to day 0 and relative to MenACWY recipients. Nearly half of unique spike-specific TCRs reportedly recognized epitopes outside regions mutated in the B.1.351 and B.1.1.7 variants.

According to the study, the label for this sample's time point signals: baseline before first vaccination. Vaccinee samples were obtained from the UK trials COV001 and COV002, which included a single-blind randomized controlled phase 2/3 trial of AZD1222 (ChAdOx1 nCoV-19) in healthy adults. For TCRbeta chain sequencing, PBMC samples were collected from trial participants at day 0 and at day 28 after the second dose. In the germline V gene (reference sequence), CDR1 corresponds to MNHEY and CDR2 to SMNVEV. Counted from cysteine to phenylalanine, this CDR3 has 13 amino acids. This entry keeps only the CDR3 DNA: 39 bases, framed from base 1. Trimming takes 4 bases from V and 7 bases from J, and the germline ends sit 11 bases apart. The CDR3 regions of human TCRbeta chains were analyzed by immunosequencing. Per the original workflow: Repertoire TCRs were checked for matches against a reference library of SARS-CoV-2-specific TCRs that had been generated using the MIRA antigen-specificity platform. Breadth meant the fraction of unique TCRs that were SARS-CoV-2-associated, whereas depth meant the fraction of total T cells that were SARS-CoV-2-associated. Using the MIRA data, each spike-specific TCR was mapped to the spike region that the TCR reacts to and placed in a CD4 or CD8 class. Log10-transformed breadth and depth values were compared by one-way ANOVA with Sidak's multiple comparisons tests. The table comes from immuneACCESS by way of TCRdb, which keeps in-frame sequences with V and J called. Part of the clones is missing from these tables; in studies checked, under half for an unresolved V gene and the rest for unknown reasons. The DNA gave D and trimming, while V, J and clone size come from that table. In this sample the table shows under 150,000 clones, 85% to 95% of which occur a single time. The ten largest clones take up less than 2% of the sample.

This clonotype was obtained from an adult in good health. The chain joins TRBV27 to TRBJ1-5; TRBD1 is a weak D gene call, 5 bases matching. The specimen was peripheral blood, collected on day 0 of AZD1222 vaccination. The CDR3 amino acid sequence is: CASSSRVGQPQHF. The bases read TGTGCCAGCAGTTCCAGGGTAGGACAGCCCCAGCATTTT.